This T cell receptor (beta chain) was recovered during a study of regulatory T cells in long-lasting Graves disease. In its sample, this clonotype was seen many times. Construction of the TCR beta libraries employed iRepertoire HTBI primers in conjunction with Arm-PCR of CDR3 regions. MiXCR was run by TCRdb on the multiplex PCR reads, yielding one entry per CDR3 protein. The sample records 540,000 or so distinct CDR3 sequences, approximately 12% being singletons. Time point described: newly diagnosed GD, antithyroid drugs for less than 3 months. The TCR library was made from RNA extracted from PBMCs. CDR3 length equals 16 residues. The germline V gene encodes CDR1 SGHTA and CDR2 FQGNSA. The V and J ends lost 1 base and 5 bases, in that order; junction bases with no gene match: 10. This sample was shared with a second study, whose subject was T cells in Graves' hyperthyroidism and ophthalmopathy. That source adds: HTBI primers were used for first-round RT-PCR of the TCR CDR3. In the blood, most expanded thyroid clonotypes above 0.001 appeared as well.

This receptor was taken from a man in his thirties or forties with Graves disease. Specimen: peripheral blood mononuclear cells (PBMCs), collected at new diagnosis, from a patient treated with antithyroid drugs. The V call is TRBV7-2, the J call TRBJ2-5; 7 bases fit TRBD2. CDR3 bases: TGTGCCAGCAGCTTAGATCGTCCGATCGGGGGGGAGACCCAGTACTTC. Translation: CASSLDRPIGGETQYF.